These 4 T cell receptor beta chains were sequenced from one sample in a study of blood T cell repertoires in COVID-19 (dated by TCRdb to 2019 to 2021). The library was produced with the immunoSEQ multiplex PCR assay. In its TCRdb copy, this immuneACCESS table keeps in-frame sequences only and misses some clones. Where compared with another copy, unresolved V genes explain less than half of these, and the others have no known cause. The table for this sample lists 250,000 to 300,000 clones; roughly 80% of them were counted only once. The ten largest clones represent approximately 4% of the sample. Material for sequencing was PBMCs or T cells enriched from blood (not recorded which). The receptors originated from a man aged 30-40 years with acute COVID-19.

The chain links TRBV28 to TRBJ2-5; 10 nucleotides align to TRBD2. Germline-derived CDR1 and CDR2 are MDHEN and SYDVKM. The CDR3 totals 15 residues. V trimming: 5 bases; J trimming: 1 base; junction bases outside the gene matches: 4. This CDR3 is CASSISGGPQETQYF. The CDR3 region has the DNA TGTGCCAGCAGTATTAGCGGGGGGCCCCAAGAGACCCAGTACTTC.

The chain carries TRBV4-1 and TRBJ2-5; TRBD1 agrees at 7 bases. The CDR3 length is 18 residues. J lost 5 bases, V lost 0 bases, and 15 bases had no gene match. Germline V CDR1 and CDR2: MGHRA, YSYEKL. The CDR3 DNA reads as TGCGCCAGCAGCCAAGATATAGGCGGACAGGCAGGCGGGGAGACCCAGTACTTC. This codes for CASSQDIGGQAGGETQYF.

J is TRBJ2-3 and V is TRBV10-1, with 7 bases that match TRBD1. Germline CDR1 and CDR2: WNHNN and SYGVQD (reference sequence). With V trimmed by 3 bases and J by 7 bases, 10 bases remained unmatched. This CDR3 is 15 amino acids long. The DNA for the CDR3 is TGCGCCAGCAGTGACCCACAGGGGCAGGTTAATACGCAGTATTTT. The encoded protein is CASSDPQGQVNTQYF.

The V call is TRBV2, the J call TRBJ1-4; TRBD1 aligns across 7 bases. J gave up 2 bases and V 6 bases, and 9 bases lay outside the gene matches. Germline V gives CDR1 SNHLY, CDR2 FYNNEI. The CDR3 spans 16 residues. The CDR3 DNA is TGTGCCAGCAGCGCGACAGGGAGTCAGACTAATGAAAAACTGTTTTTT. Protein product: CASSATGSQTNEKLFF.